The 23 T cell receptor beta chains in this list originate from one sample, sequenced in a study of Graves' ophthalmopathy and Graves' hyperthyroidism. From RNA, the CDR3 regions of TCR beta chains were amplified and sequenced. Second-round multiplex PCR came after a first-round RT-PCR that employed HTBI primers. TCRdb processed the multiplex PCR reads anew with MiXCR; each CDR3 protein has one entry. The table records hundreds of thousands of distinct CDR3 sequences, 22% of them present only once. The sample taken for sequencing was peripheral blood. These receptors all come from a woman younger than 30 with stable Graves' hyperthyroidism. Some clones in this sample may be carry-over from other donors' samples.

This clonotype came up a few times. This chain uses TRBV20-1 with TRBJ1-5; no definite D call. This CDR3 has 15 amino acids. Trimming pared 3 bases from V and 5 bases from J, leaving 17 bases between. The germline V gene encodes CDR1 DFQATT and CDR2 SNEGSKA (reference sequence). The CDR3 region has the DNA TGCAGTGCTAGGCCCGAGTGGGGAATTGATCAGCCCCAGCATTTT. Translation gives CSARPEWGIDQPQHF.

Points on this clonotype: A junction boundary mismatches the germline segment, possibly from a read error. This rearrangement joins TRBV12-3 or TRBV12-4 to TRBJ1-6; possible D gene TRBD1, 6 bases. The CDR3 extends over 14 amino acids. CDR3 in amino acids: CASSLGGLGSPFHF. Here the CDR3 DNA reads TGTGCCAGCAGTTTGGGGGGGCTGGGTTCACCCTTCCACTTT.

This clonotype was recorded many times. The V call is TRBV7-2, the J call TRBJ2-7; TRBD2 aligns across 8 bases. The germline gives CDR1 SGHTA, CDR2 FQGNSA. V trimming: 0 bases; J trimming: 7 bases; junction bases outside the gene matches: 5. The CDR3 runs to 14 residues. For the CDR3, the DNA is TGTGCCAGCAGCTTAGCCAGCGGGAGACCTGAGCAGTACTTC. This translates into CASSLASGRPEQYF. The variable domain in full, completed from reference TRBV7-2 and TRBJ2-7, reads GAGVSQSPSNKVTEKGKDVELRCDPISGHTALYWYRQSLGQGLEFLIYFQGNSAPDKSGLPSDRFSAERTGGSVSTLTIQRTQQEDSAVYLCASSLASGRPEQYFGPGTRLTVT.

Many counts were recorded for this clonotype. The rearrangement links TRBV12-3 or TRBV12-4 to TRBJ1-3, with no clear D. V lost 6 bases to trimming and J lost 0 bases, with 15 bases between them. CDR3 length: 16 residues. This CDR3 reads CASSPAGVRSGNTIYF. In nucleotides, the CDR3 is TGTGCCAGCAGCCCCGCGGGCGTTCGCTCTGGAAACACCATATATTTT.

The chain has TRBV6-5 and TRBJ1-1; D remains ambiguous. V was cut by 0 bases and J by 4 bases, with 15 bases left in between. The CDR3 is 16 amino acids. Germline V gene sequence: CDR1 MNHEY, CDR2 SVGAGI. The CDR3 DNA sequence: TGTGCCAGCAGTTACTCACGGCCGGGCGGATCCACTGAAGCTTTCTTT. Translation: CASSYSRPGGSTEAFF.

The CDR3 loop reads CAWSVGQVGGYTF. Here the CDR3 DNA reads TGTGCCTGGAGTGTCGGACAGGTCGGGGGCTACACCTTC. This chain connects TRBV30 to TRBJ1-2, with 7 bases lining up with TRBD1. The CDR3 extends over 13 amino acids. Germline CDR1 is GTSNPN and CDR2 is SVGIG (reference sequence). The V gene end was trimmed by 0 bases and the J gene end by 8 bases; junction bases not matched to a gene: 6.

This clonotype came up many times. The rearrangement links TRBV20-1 to TRBJ2-7; no clear D. Germline loops: CDR1 DFQATT, CDR2 SNEGSKA (reference sequence). The CDR3 is 14 residues long. Trimming removed 0 bases from V and 3 bases from J, with 12 bases in between. The DNA of the CDR3 is TGCAGTGCTAGAGACAGAATAGGTCGCTACGAGCAGTACTTC. Its protein product is CSARDRIGRYEQYF.

The V and J genes are TRBV15 and TRBJ1-1; D gene uncertain. The CDR3 spans 15 residues. V was cut by 5 bases and J by 0 bases, with 13 bases left in between. Germline V lookup: CDR1 LNHNV, CDR2 YYDKDF (reference sequence). This CDR3 is CATSGKIPMNTEAFF. CDR3 sequence (DNA): TGTGCCACCAGCGGCAAGATTCCGATGAACACTGAAGCTTTCTTT.

This chain connects TRBV20-1 to TRBJ2-7; weak D call: TRBD2 (5 bases). V was shortened by 7 bases and J by 0 bases, with 10 bases between the two germline ends. The CDR3 sequence is 12 residues long. Germline V gene lookup returns CDR1 DFQATT and CDR2 SNEGSKA (reference sequence). The DNA of the CDR3 is TGCAGTGGGACTGCAAGCTCCTACGAGCAGTACTTC. Amino acids: CSGTASSYEQYF.

This clonotype was observed many times. The chain recombines TRBV12-3 or TRBV12-4 with TRBJ1-6; unclear D gene. This CDR3 has 15 residues. Deletions cut 6 bases from V and 8 bases from J, with 17 bases between. The CDR3 reads CASSLGSSAYSPLHF. The CDR3 nucleotides are TGTGCCAGCAGCCTGGGGAGTAGTGCTTATTCACCCCTCCACTTT.

Regarding this clonotype: A much larger clonotype is one base distant, so this may be a read error. The chain links TRBV28 to TRBJ1-2; D uncertain. Germline CDR1 and CDR2: MDHEN and SYDVKM. The CDR3 consists of 12 residues. The CDR3 region has the DNA TGTGCCAGCAGTCCCCGGAGGAGTGGCTTCACCTTC. Encoded protein: CASSPRRSGFTF.

This clonotype was observed at least ten times. This rearrangement joins TRBV5-1 to TRBJ1-3; D unclear. In germline, CDR1 is SGHRS, CDR2 YFSETQ. V gave up 0 bases and J gave up 0 bases, with 7 bases separating them. The CDR3 has 15 residues. The CDR3 loop reads CASSLGAISGNTIYF. For the CDR3, the DNA is TGCGCCAGCAGCTTGGGGGCAATCTCTGGAAACACCATATATTTT.

This clonotype was counted ten times or more. J is TRBJ2-2 and V is TRBV6-5; unclear D gene. Germline V lookup: CDR1 MNHEY, CDR2 SVGAGI. V was pared by 4 bases and J by 2 bases, with 14 bases between. The CDR3 is made up of 16 amino acids. CDR3 sequence: CASSWSRALNTGELFF. DNA for the CDR3: TGTGCCAGCAGTTGGTCTCGAGCCCTTAACACCGGGGAGCTGTTTTTT.

The V and J genes are TRBV20-1 and TRBJ2-2; 12 bases are shared with TRBD2. V trimming: 3 bases; J trimming: 7 bases; junction bases outside the gene matches: 9. The V gene's germline CDR1 is DFQATT and CDR2 SNEGSKA (reference sequence). This CDR3 is 16 amino acids long. The DNA of the CDR3 is TGCAGTGCTAGCGGTCGACTAGCGGGAGTGGTCGGGGAGCTGTTTTTT. It specifies CSASGRLAGVVGELFF.

This clonotype was recorded at least ten times. The rearrangement joins TRBV2 to TRBJ1-5; TRBD1 matches at 7 bases. The CDR3 has 15 amino acids. Germline values: CDR1 SNHLY, CDR2 FYNNEI. V shed 6 bases and J 0 bases; nucleotides not matched to a gene: 5. For the CDR3, the DNA is TGTGCCAGCAGCCGGGACAGAGCTAGCAATCAGCCCCAGCATTTT. Its translation: CASSRDRASNQPQHF.

The chain couples TRBV10-3 to TRBJ1-1; TRBD1 matches 9 bases. The germline V gene encodes CDR1 ENHRY and CDR2 SYGVKD. This CDR3 comprises 18 residues. With V trimmed by 3 bases and J by 1 base, 12 bases remained unmatched. The CDR3 sequence is CAISERYDRGIKNTEAFF. The CDR3 DNA is TGTGCCATCAGTGAAAGATACGACAGGGGGATAAAGAACACTGAAGCTTTCTTT.

The count of this clonotype is one. CDR3 sequence: CASSDGRGSLRGYTF. The CDR3, as DNA: TGTGCCAGCAGTGACGGTCGGGGGAGCCTGAGAGGCTACACCTTC. V usage is TRBV6-2 or TRBV6-3 and J usage is TRBJ1-2; TRBD1 might be the D (5 bases). The CDR3 has 15 amino acids. Trimming left V 5 bases short and J 8 bases short, with 21 bases between. CDR1 is MNHEY, CDR2 SVGEGT, per germline.

This clonotype was picked up many times. The chain carries TRBV28 and TRBJ1-2; D is unresolved. This CDR3 spans 14 amino acids. Germline CDR1 is MDHEN and CDR2 is SYDVKM. The V end lost 4 bases, the J end lost 4 bases, and 13 bases lay between the germline ends. The CDR3 sequence: CASSSLQEAYGYTF. The CDR3 coding sequence is TGTGCCAGCAGTTCTCTGCAGGAGGCCTATGGCTACACCTTC.

This chain links TRBV5-4 with TRBJ2-4; D unclear. In germline, CDR1 is SGHNT, CDR2 YYREEE (reference sequence). With 4 bases removed from V and 3 bases from J, the gap between germline ends came to 11 bases. This CDR3 has 14 amino acids. The CDR3 sequence: CASSPDSDKNIQYF. The CDR3 DNA reads as TGTGCCAGCAGCCCAGACTCCGACAAAAACATTCAGTACTTC.

There are many counts of this clonotype. The CDR3 sequence: CASRHTGQGVRNQPQHF. The CDR3, as DNA: TGTGCCAGCAGGCATACCGGACAGGGGGTTCGCAATCAGCCCCAGCATTTT. The rearrangement uses TRBV28 and TRBJ1-5; 10 nucleotides line up with TRBD1. The junction had 10 bases not matched to a gene; V was cut back by 6 bases and J by 2 bases. CDR1 and CDR2 (germline): MDHEN, SYDVKM. CDR3 length: 17 amino acids.

This clonotype was seen at least ten times. V gene TRBV12-3 or TRBV12-4 combines with J gene TRBJ1-1; 7 bases are shared with TRBD1. The J segment lost 1 base and the V segment lost 5 bases, leaving 4 bases of the junction unmatched. The CDR3 has 14 residues. Written as DNA, the CDR3 is TGTGCCAGCAGTGCCCGGACAGGGAACACTGAAGCTTTCTTT. Translated, it gives CASSARTGNTEAFF.

This clonotype was counted a few times. This chain connects TRBV20-1 to TRBJ2-5; 9 nucleotides line up with TRBD1. The V and J ends lost 5 bases and 4 bases, in that order; junction bases with no gene match: 5. This CDR3 contains 13 residues. Germline V lookup: CDR1 DFQATT, CDR2 SNEGSKA (reference sequence). The CDR3 reads CSAFETGGETQYF. In nucleotides, the CDR3 is TGCAGTGCTTTCGAGACAGGGGGAGAGACCCAGTACTTC.

The chain carries TRBV6-1 and TRBJ1-5; 7 bases match TRBD1. The germline CDR1 and CDR2 sequences are MNHNS and SASEGT. The CDR3 runs 15 residues. Germline trimming cut 3 bases from V and 4 bases from J; bases unmatched to any gene: 6. CDR3 sequence (DNA): TGTGCCAGCAGTGACCGACAGGGTTTAAATCAGCCCCAGCATTTT. Encoded protein: CASSDRQGLNQPQHF.